The 27 T cell receptor beta chains listed next were all sequenced from one sample in a study of Ad26.COV2.S vaccination and SARS-CoV-2 variants. Libraries were prepared by immunoSEQ multiplex PCR; TCRdb keeps only in-frame clonotypes and omits some of them. In the table there are 360,000 or so clones, about 89% of which are singletons. The treatment denotes: over 15 received Ad26.COV2.S at low or high dose, single or two shots; about 5 received placebo; per-sample allocation not given. Samples came from day 63 after the first vaccine or placebo injection. Sample: peripheral blood, taken in a trial of Ad26.COV2.S vaccine versus placebo. These receptors originate from a person aged 18 to 59 who received the Ad26.COV2.S COVID-19 vaccine or a placebo.

The CDR3 DNA sequence: TGTGCCAGCAGCTCCCCACCAAGGAACACTGAAGCTTTCTTT. Translating gives CASSSPPRNTEAFF. This sequence joins TRBV7-9 and TRBJ1-1, with no clear D. The V end lost 4 bases, the J end lost 1 base, and 10 bases lay between the germline ends. The CDR3 has 14 amino acids. Per germline, CDR1 SEHNR and CDR2 FQNEAQ (reference sequence).

The chain links TRBV28 to TRBJ1-5; D possibly corresponds to TRBD1 (6 bases). This CDR3 has 16 amino acids. The V end was cut by 8 bases, the J end by 4 bases, with 21 bases between. CDR1 and CDR2 from the germline V gene are MDHEN and SYDVKM. The CDR3 here is CASGFRQVPLNQPQHF. DNA of the CDR3: TGTGCCAGCGGATTCAGACAGGTTCCTTTAAATCAGCCCCAGCATTTT.

The chain links TRBV25-1 to TRBJ1-2, with D possibly TRBD1 on 5 matching bases. This CDR3 contains 13 residues. Germline V gene lookup returns CDR1 MGHDK and CDR2 SYGVNS. V was trimmed by 6 bases and J by 5 bases, leaving 13 bases between them. CDR3 loop: CASRPVGEYGYTF. In nucleotides, the CDR3 is TGTGCCAGCAGGCCGGTGGGGGAGTATGGCTACACCTTC.

This clone has only one observation. The chain combines TRBV6-6 with TRBJ1-1, with D possibly matching TRBD1 (6 bases). V lost 2 bases, J lost 8 bases, and 9 bases lay in between. The germline CDR1 and CDR2 sequences are MNHNY and SVGAGI (reference sequence). This CDR3 has 12 amino acids. CDR3 sequence (DNA): TGTGCCAGCAGTTACGTAGGACAGGAAGCTTTCTTT. This gives the protein CASSYVGQEAFF.

This sequence joins TRBV28 and TRBJ2-7, with 8 bases aligning to TRBD2. V lost 7 bases to trimming and J lost 1 base; unmatched junction nucleotides: 6. The CDR3 is 14 residues long. Germline CDR1 reads MDHEN; CDR2 reads SYDVKM. The CDR3 DNA follows: TGTGCCAGCACCGGGACTAGTGAGTCCTACGAGCAGTACTTC. Its protein product is CASTGTSESYEQYF.

The chain uses TRBV6-6 and TRBJ2-1; 10 bases are shared with TRBD2. The CDR3 length is 14 residues. The V gene end was trimmed by 5 bases and the J gene end by 8 bases; junction bases not matched to a gene: 6. Germline CDR1 and CDR2: MNHNY and SVGAGI (reference sequence). The CDR3 DNA sequence: TGTGCCAGCAGTGACCCCGGGACTAGCGATGAGCAGTTCTTC. The encoded protein is CASSDPGTSDEQFF.

This chain connects TRBV5-1 to TRBJ2-1; 14 positions match TRBD2. CDR1 is SGHRS and CDR2 is YFSETQ in the germline V gene. Germline trimming cut 4 bases from V and 8 bases from J; bases unmatched to any gene: 11. The CDR3 is 17 residues long. As DNA, the CDR3 is TGCGCCAGCAGCCCGGGCAGACTAGCGGGAGGGTTCTATGAGCAGTTCTTC. Translation gives CASSPGRLAGGFYEQFF.

The CDR3: CASRPPERLVPVWIYGYTF. CDR3 coding DNA: TGTGCAAGTCGCCCCCCTGAGAGGCTCGTGCCGGTATGGATATATGGCTACACCTTC. This rearrangement joins TRBV12-2 to TRBJ1-2. TRBV12-2 corresponds to a pseudogene. This CDR3 region has 19 residues.

This clone came up a few times. In the same sample, other DNA sequences code for this CDR3. This CDR3 reads CASSVSGDSNQPQHF. Written as DNA, the CDR3 is TGTGCCAGCAGCGTTTCAGGGGATAGCAATCAGCCCCAGCATTTT. The chain joins TRBV9 to TRBJ1-5; D might be TRBD1 (6 bases). The germline V gene has CDR1 SGDLS and CDR2 YYNGEE. The CDR3 loop spans 15 amino acids. Trimming cost V 2 bases and J 0 bases, with 9 bases left between them. Full variable domain (rest looked up from reference TRBV9 and TRBJ1-5): DSGVTQTPKHLITATGQRVTLRCSPRSGDLSVYWYQQSLDQGLQFLIQYYNGEERAKGNILERFSAQQFPDLHSELNLSSLELGDSALYFCASSVSGDSNQPQHFGDGTRLSIL.

This clone was seen just once. The chain joins TRBV5-6 to TRBJ2-7, with 8 bases fitting TRBD1. V gave up 4 bases and J gave up 2 bases; unmatched junction bases: 11. This CDR3 is 16 amino acids long. Germline V gene lookup returns CDR1 SGHDT and CDR2 YYEEEE. The CDR3 sequence is CASSIPGGPTPYEQYF. The CDR3 bases are TGTGCCAGCAGCATCCCAGGGGGCCCCACCCCCTACGAGCAGTACTTC.

V and J are TRBV7-6 and TRBJ2-7; D is uncertain. Trimming pared 5 bases from V and 4 bases from J, leaving 24 bases between. CDR3 length equals 17 residues. CDR1 and CDR2 from the germline V gene are SGHVS and FNYEAQ. Here the CDR3 DNA reads TGTGCCAGCAGCCCCCATCCCATCGGAGTTAACACTTACGAGCAGTACTTC. It translates to CASSPHPIGVNTYEQYF.

CDR3 bases: TGTGCCAGCAGCCTCGGGACCACGAACACCGGGGAGCTGTTTTTT. Residues: CASSLGTTNTGELFF. The rearrangement joins TRBV5-4 to TRBJ2-2, with D possibly called TRBD1 or TRBD2 (5 bases each). The germline V gene has CDR1 SGHNT and CDR2 YYREEE (reference sequence). The CDR3 sequence is 15 residues long. V lost 4 bases and J lost 0, with 10 bases in between.

The chain recombines TRBV7-2 with TRBJ2-5; possible D gene TRBD1, 6 bases. The CDR3 runs 14 residues. Germline V CDR1 and CDR2: SGHTA, FQGNSA. V lost 4 bases and J lost 1, with 10 bases in between. This chain's CDR3 is CASSSLGGQETQYF. CDR3 coding DNA: TGTGCCAGCAGCTCGCTAGGGGGCCAAGAGACCCAGTACTTC.

CDR3: CASSLSGFSDYGYTF. The CDR3 DNA is TGTGCCAGCAGCCTGTCGGGGTTCTCTGACTATGGCTACACCTTC. This sequence joins TRBV28 and TRBJ1-2, with D uncertain. V gave up 6 bases and J gave up 3 bases, with 17 bases separating them. Germline assignment: CDR1 MDHEN and CDR2 SYDVKM. The CDR3 is 15 amino acids.

The chain uses TRBV5-6 and TRBJ2-7; no clear D gene. This CDR3 contains 13 residues. In germline, CDR1 is SGHDT, CDR2 YYEEEE. Deletions cut 4 bases from V and 2 bases from J, with 10 bases between. The DNA for the CDR3 is TGTGCCAGCAGCAGCTTCGTGGCCTACGAGCAGTACTTC. Its translation is CASSSFVAYEQYF.

This clone was recorded once. V usage is TRBV3-1 (or the pseudogene TRBV3-2) and J usage is TRBJ1-5, with a possible D match to TRBD1 (6 bases). This CDR3 has 14 residues. Looked up from germline, CDR1 is LGHDT and CDR2 is YNNKEL (reference sequence). The V and J ends lost 5 bases and 3 bases respectively, with 11 bases between them. DNA of the CDR3: TGTGCCAGCAGCAACAGGGTCTCCAATCAGCCCCAGCATTTT. It codes for CASSNRVSNQPQHF.

The chain recombines TRBV6-2 or TRBV6-3 with TRBJ2-1; TRBD2 matches 12 bases. Germline trimming cut 3 bases from V and 4 bases from J; bases unmatched to any gene: 7. CDR3 length equals 17 residues. The germline V gene encodes CDR1 MNHEY and CDR2 SVGEGT. The chain's CDR3 is CASSYRTSGKPYNEQFF. In DNA, the CDR3 is TGTGCCAGCAGTTATAGGACTAGCGGGAAACCATACAATGAGCAGTTCTTC.

The V call is TRBV4-1, the J call TRBJ1-4; D gene uncertain. V shed 0 bases and J shed 12 bases, with 20 bases lying between them. CDR1 and CDR2 (germline): MGHRA, YSYEKL. The CDR3 loop spans 16 amino acids. The chain's CDR3 is CASSQDSSVRVVELFF. The CDR3 coding sequence is TGCGCCAGCAGCCAAGATTCCTCCGTCCGGGTTGTAGAACTGTTTTTT.

The CDR3 protein is CASSQHKENTEAFF. The CDR3 bases are TGTGCCAGCAGCCAACACAAGGAGAACACTGAAGCTTTCTTT. The V gene is TRBV14, the J gene TRBJ1-1; D not resolved. The ends were cut back, 2 bases at V and 1 base at J, with 8 bases in the middle. This CDR3 has 14 residues. From germline, CDR1 is SGHDN and CDR2 FVKESK.

This chain joins TRBV4-3 and TRBJ1-5; D not resolved. This CDR3 is 13 amino acids long. Trimming took off 6 bases at V and 7 bases at J, with 13 bases between the two ends. The germline V gene has CDR1 LGHNA and CDR2 YSLEER. In nucleotides, the CDR3 is TGCGCCAGCAGTCGAAATGGTGGCCAGCCCCAGCATTTT. Translating gives CASSRNGGQPQHF.

V is TRBV6-1 and J is TRBJ1-3; TRBD1 matches 8 bases. CDR3 length: 17 amino acids. The junction had 9 bases not matched to a gene; V was cut back by 1 base and J by 4 bases. Germline V gives CDR1 MNHNS, CDR2 SASEGT. In DNA, the CDR3 is TGTGCCAGCAGTGAAGAAAGCGTGACAGGGGTCGGAAACACCATATATTTT. This encodes CASSEESVTGVGNTIYF.

This chain uses TRBV11-2 with TRBJ2-5, with TRBD2 matching 9 bases. Per the germline V gene, CDR1 is SGHAT and CDR2 is FQNNGV. V was clipped by 8 bases and J by 5 bases; unmatched bases: 12. This CDR3 comprises 15 residues. CDR3 coding DNA: TGTGCCAGCCAGAAGGGGCTAGCGGGACGGGAGACCCAGTACTTC. Protein sequence: CASQKGLAGRETQYF.

This clone was seen only a few times. The J gene is TRBJ1-1, the V gene TRBV11-2; TRBD1 might be the D (6 bases). Germline V gene data show CDR1 as SGHAT and CDR2 as FQNNGV. The CDR3 consists of 13 residues. V lost 5 bases to trimming and J lost 10 bases, with 17 bases between them. The CDR3 DNA reads as TGTGCCAGCAGCCTAAACGGACAGACCGGAGCTTTCTTT. Amino acids: CASSLNGQTGAFF. Full variable domain (missing parts from reference TRBV11-2 and TRBJ1-1): EAGVAQSPRYKIIEKRQSVAFWCNPISGHATLYWYQQILGQGPKLLIQFQNNGVVDDSQLPKDRFSAERLKGVDSTLKIQPAKLEDSAVYLCASSLNGQTGAFFGQGTRLTVV.

The rearrangement links TRBV29-1 to TRBJ1-2; D may be TRBD1 (5 bases). Trimming stripped 7 bases from V and 7 bases from J, with 13 bases between. The CDR3 spans 11 residues. The germline V gene has CDR1 SQVTM and CDR2 ANQGSEA. This CDR3 reads CSGGDSSGYTF. The DNA for the CDR3 is TGCAGCGGCGGAGACAGCTCTGGCTACACCTTC.

The rearrangement joins TRBV7-2 to TRBJ2-7; 8 nucleotides agree with TRBD1. Germline V gene sequence: CDR1 SGHTA, CDR2 FQGNSA. V lost 1 base, J lost 2 bases, and 4 bases stayed unmatched. CDR3 length: 15 residues. The CDR3 region is CASSLGTGRTYEQYF. The CDR3 nucleotides read TGTGCCAGCAGCTTAGGGACAGGGAGAACCTACGAGCAGTACTTC. Full variable domain (missing parts from reference TRBV7-2 and TRBJ2-7): GAGVSQSPSNKVTEKGKDVELRCDPISGHTALYWYRQSLGQGLEFLIYFQGNSAPDKSGLPSDRFSAERTGGSVSTLTIQRTQQEDSAVYLCASSLGTGRTYEQYFGPGTRLTVT.

The V gene is TRBV25-1, the J gene TRBJ1-2; D is undetermined. Germline-derived CDR1 and CDR2 are MGHDK and SYGVNS. The V gene lost 1 base and the J gene lost 8 bases, with 8 bases spanning the gap. CDR3 length: 12 residues. CDR3 sequence: CASSESRVGYTF. CDR3 coding DNA: TGTGCCAGCAGTGAATCTCGCGTGGGCTACACCTTC.

The sample holds one count of this clone. The chain links TRBV7-2 to TRBJ1-6; no firm D call. With 1 base removed from V and 4 bases from J, the gap between germline ends came to 8 bases. Germline loops: CDR1 SGHTA, CDR2 FQGNSA. The CDR3 is 15 residues long. CDR3 nucleotide sequence: TGTGCCAGCAGCTTAGAGTCCGGGTATAATTCACCCCTCCACTTT. Amino acids: CASSLESGYNSPLHF.